These T cell receptor beta chains were read from a single sample in a study of T cells in narcolepsy. Profiled with immunoSEQ multiplex PCR; TCRdb holds only in-frame clones, not every one. The table includes about 30,000 clones, 78% detected once. Sample: CD45RA- memory CD4+ T cells from PBMCs. The receptors were sampled from a human donor with narcolepsy. Each CDR3 is given with its conserved first and last residue. A D gene is named only where the DNA matches it firmly. Where a row states a size, it is once, few, many or the class of an expanded clone; other rows omit it.

J gene: TRBJ2-1; clone size: once; V gene: TRBV7-9; D gene: -; CDR3 DNA: TGTGCCACCATGCCCTCTGGGACCTACAATGAGCAGTTCTTC; CDR3 protein: CATMPSGTYNEQFF
J gene: TRBJ2-5; clone size: few; V gene: TRBV5-5; D gene: -; CDR3 DNA: TGTGCCAGCAGCTTGGAGGGCCGGTTGGAGGAGACCCAGTACTTC; CDR3 protein: CASSLEGRLEETQYF
J gene: TRBJ1-1; clone size: once; V gene: TRBV6-1; D gene: -; CDR3 DNA: TGTGCCAGCAGACCCATAGGTCAGAACACTGAAGCTTTCTTT; CDR3 protein: CASRPIGQNTEAFF
J gene: TRBJ2-2; clone size: -; V gene: TRBV5-1; D gene: -; CDR3 DNA: TGCGCCAGCAGGGGTGGCGGGCAGAACACCGGGGAGCTGTTTTTT; CDR3 protein: CASRGGGQNTGELFF
J gene: TRBJ1-2; clone size: -; V gene: TRBV6-1; D gene: TRBD1; CDR3 DNA: TGTGCCAGCAGTCCCGGGACAGGATTAGGCGATGGCTACACCTTC; CDR3 protein: CASSPGTGLGDGYTF
J gene: TRBJ1-5; clone size: once; V gene: TRBV5-4; D gene: -; CDR3 DNA: TGTGCCAGCAAGGTGGCAGGAGACAATCAGCCCCAGCATTTT; CDR3 protein: CASKVAGDNQPQHF
J gene: TRBJ2-1; clone size: -; V gene: TRBV6-1; D gene: TRBD2; CDR3 DNA: TGTGCCAGCACCGCCGGGGGGAATGAGCAGTTCTTC; CDR3 protein: CASTAGGNEQFF
J gene: TRBJ1-2; clone size: -; V gene: TRBV19; D gene: -; CDR3 DNA: TGTGCCAGTAGTATCAGGGACCACGATGGCTACACCTTC; CDR3 protein: CASSIRDHDGYTF
J gene: TRBJ2-7; clone size: -; V gene: TRBV11-2; D gene: TRBD1; CDR3 DNA: TGTGCCAGCAGCACTATGTGGACAGGGGGGTTGCACGAGCAGTACTTC; CDR3 protein: CASSTMWTGGLHEQYF
J gene: TRBJ2-1; clone size: -; V gene: TRBV19; D gene: -; CDR3 DNA: TGTGCCAGTAGTATAGATCGATGGCGACAGAACAATGAGCAGTTCTTC; CDR3 protein: CASSIDRWRQNNEQFF
J gene: TRBJ2-2; clone size: -; V gene: TRBV9; D gene: TRBD2; CDR3 DNA: TGTGCCAGCAGCGTAGTTACTAGCGGGACCGGGGAGCTGTTTTTT; CDR3 protein: CASSVVTSGTGELFF